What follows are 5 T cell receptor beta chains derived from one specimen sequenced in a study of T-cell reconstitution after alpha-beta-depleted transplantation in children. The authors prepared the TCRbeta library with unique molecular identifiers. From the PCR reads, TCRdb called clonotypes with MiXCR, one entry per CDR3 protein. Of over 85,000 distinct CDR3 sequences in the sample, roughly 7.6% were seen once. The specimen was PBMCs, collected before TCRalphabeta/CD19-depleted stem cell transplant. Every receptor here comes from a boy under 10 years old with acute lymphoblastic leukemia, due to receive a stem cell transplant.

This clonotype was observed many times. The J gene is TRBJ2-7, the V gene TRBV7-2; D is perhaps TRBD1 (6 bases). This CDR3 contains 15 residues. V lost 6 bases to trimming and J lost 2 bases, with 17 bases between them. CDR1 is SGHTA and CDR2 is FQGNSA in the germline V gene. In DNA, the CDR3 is TGTGCCAGCAGGTTTTCCCGGGACACTACCTACGAGCAGTACTTC. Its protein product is CASRFSRDTTYEQYF.

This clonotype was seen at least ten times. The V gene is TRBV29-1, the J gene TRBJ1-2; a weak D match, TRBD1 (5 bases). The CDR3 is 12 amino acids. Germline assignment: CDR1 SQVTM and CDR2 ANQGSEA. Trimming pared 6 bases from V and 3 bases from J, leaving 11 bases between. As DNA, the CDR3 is TGCAGCGTGAGGGCGGGGGACTATGGCTACACCTTC. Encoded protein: CSVRAGDYGYTF.

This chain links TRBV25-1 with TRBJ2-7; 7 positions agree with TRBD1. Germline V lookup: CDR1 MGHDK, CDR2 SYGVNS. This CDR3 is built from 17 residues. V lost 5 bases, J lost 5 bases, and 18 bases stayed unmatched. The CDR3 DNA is TGTGCCAGCAGTAAGACGGGACAGCCCACGCTTCGGCACGAGCAGTACTTC. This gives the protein CASSKTGQPTLRHEQYF.

The DNA for the CDR3 is TGTGCCAGCAGTGCAGGGTCGGGGGTTGGCTACACCTTC. The encoded protein is CASSAGSGVGYTF. The chain is built from TRBV2 and TRBJ1-2, with D maybe TRBD1 (5 bases). V was clipped by 4 bases and J by 7 bases, with 13 bases between them. Germline V CDR1 and CDR2: SNHLY, FYNNEI. This CDR3 has 13 amino acids.

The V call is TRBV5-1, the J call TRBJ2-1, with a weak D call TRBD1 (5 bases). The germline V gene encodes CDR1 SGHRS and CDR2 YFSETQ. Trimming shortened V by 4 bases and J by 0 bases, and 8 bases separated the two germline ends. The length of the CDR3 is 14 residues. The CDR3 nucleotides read TGCGCCAGCAGCCCAGGGTCCTCCTACAATGAGCAGTTCTTC. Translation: CASSPGSSYNEQFF. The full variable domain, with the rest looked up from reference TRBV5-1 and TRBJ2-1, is KAGVTQTPRYLIKTRGQQVTLSCSPISGHRSVSWYQQTPGQGLQFLFEYFSETQRNKGNFPGRFSGRQFSNSRSEMNVSTLELGDSALYLCASSPGSSYNEQFFGPGTRLTVL.